This T cell receptor (beta chain) was sequenced in a study of vaccination and CD4 T cells after COVID-19. Findings and caveats of the study: Researchers report that 304 of 307 vaccine-specific clones in convalescent patients proved spike mono-reactive.

Regarding treatment: roughly 11-day PBMC culture with coronavirus spike peptide pools or control peptides (ViraFEST assay). One should note that the unexposed donor's CD4+ T cells were collected before the COVID-19 pandemic (2011-2018). Cultured CD4+ T-cell DNA underwent Oncomine TCR Beta short-read sequencing. TCRdb fed the PCR reads into MiXCR, producing one record per CDR3 protein. The table has about 7,200 distinct CDR3 sequences, about 40% seen once; the top ten hold about 25%. To note about this clonotype: Its specificity is not known.

Germline trimming cut 5 bases from V and 4 bases from J; bases unmatched to any gene: 12. Germline V gene sequence: CDR1 DFQATT, CDR2 SNEGSKA (reference sequence). The CDR3 is 15 residues long. The material sequenced was CD4+ T cells from blood, cultured in vitro. This receptor was obtained from a human donor in good health. V and J are TRBV20-1 and TRBJ1-2, with 8 bases fitting TRBD1. This CDR3 is CSAPYSRGRGYGYTF. The CDR3 region has the DNA TGCAGTGCTCCTTACAGCAGGGGGCGCGGCTATGGCTACACCTTC.